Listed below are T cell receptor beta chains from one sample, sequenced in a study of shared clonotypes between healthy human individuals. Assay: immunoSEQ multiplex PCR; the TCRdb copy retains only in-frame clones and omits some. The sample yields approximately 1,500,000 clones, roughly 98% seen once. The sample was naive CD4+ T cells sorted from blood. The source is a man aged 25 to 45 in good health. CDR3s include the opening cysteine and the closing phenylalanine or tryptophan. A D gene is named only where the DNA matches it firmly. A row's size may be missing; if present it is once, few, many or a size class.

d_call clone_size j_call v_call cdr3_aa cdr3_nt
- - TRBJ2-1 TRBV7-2 CASSRTINEQFF TGTGCCAGCAGCCGAACCATAAATGAGCAGTTCTTC
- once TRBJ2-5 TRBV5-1 CASRTGEQETQYF TGCGCCAGCAGGACAGGAGAACAAGAGACCCAGTACTTC
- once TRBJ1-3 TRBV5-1 CASSSSSASSGNTIYF TGCGCCAGCAGCTCCTCCTCGGCCTCCTCTGGAAACACCATATATTTT
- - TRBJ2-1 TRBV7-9 CASSPPDRYNEQFF TGTGCCAGCAGCCCTCCTGACAGATACAATGAGCAGTTCTTC
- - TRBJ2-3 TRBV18 CASSPPGLVDTQYF TGTGCCAGCTCACCACCGGGCTTGGTGGATACGCAGTATTTT
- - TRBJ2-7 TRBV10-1 CASSPNSNTPLRYEQYF TGCGCCAGCAGTCCGAACTCCAACACGCCACTTAGATACGAGCAGTACTTC
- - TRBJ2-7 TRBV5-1 CASSWAMGAYEQYF TGCGCCAGCAGCTGGGCCATGGGAGCCTACGAGCAGTACTTC
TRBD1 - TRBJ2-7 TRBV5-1 CASSLAPRGTYEQYF TGCGCCAGCAGCTTGGCCCCCAGGGGGACCTACGAGCAGTACTTC
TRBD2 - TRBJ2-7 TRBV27 CASSLFAILANRTYEQYF TGTGCCAGCAGTTTATTCGCCATACTAGCGAACCGAACCTACGAGCAGTACTTC
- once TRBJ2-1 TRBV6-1 CASSEFRGSDNEQFF TGTGCCAGCAGTGAATTTCGGGGGAGCGACAATGAGCAGTTCTTC
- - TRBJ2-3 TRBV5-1 CASSLDPTSLNSTDTQYF TGCGCCAGCAGCTTGGACCCCACATCCCTAAATAGCACAGATACGCAGTATTTT
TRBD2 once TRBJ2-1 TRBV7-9 CASSLDSSGSYNEQFF TGTGCCAGCAGCTTAGACTCTAGCGGGAGCTACAATGAGCAGTTCTTC
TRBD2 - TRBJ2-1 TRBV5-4 CASSFPSGAYNEQFF TGTGCCAGCAGCTTCCCTAGCGGAGCCTACAATGAGCAGTTCTTC
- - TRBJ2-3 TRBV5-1 CASSLGPGQGGDTQYF TGCGCCAGCAGCTTGGGTCCAGGACAAGGAGGAGATACGCAGTATTTT
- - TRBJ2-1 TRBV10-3 CAVSRGGTNYNEQFF TGTGCCGTTTCCCGGGGTGGGACGAACTACAATGAGCAGTTCTTC
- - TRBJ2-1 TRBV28 CASSIDRKQFF TGTGCCAGCAGTATTGACAGAAAGCAGTTCTTC
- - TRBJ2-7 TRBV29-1 CSVSTAYSNYEQYF TGCAGCGTTTCCACAGCCTATAGCAACTACGAGCAGTACTTC
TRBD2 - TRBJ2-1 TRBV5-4 CASSKGLAGEINEQFF TGTGCCAGCAGCAAGGGACTAGCGGGAGAAATCAATGAGCAGTTCTTC
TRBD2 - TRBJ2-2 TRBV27 CASSKRELGGELFF TGTGCCAGCAGTAAGCGGGAGTTGGGCGGGGAGCTGTTTTTT
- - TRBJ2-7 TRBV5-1 CASSLDRRGYEQYF TGCGCCAGCAGCTTGGACAGGCGGGGATACGAGCAGTACTTC
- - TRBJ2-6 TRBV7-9 CASSGARDSGANVLTF TGTGCCAGCAGCGGAGCCAGGGACTCTGGGGCCAACGTCCTGACTTTC
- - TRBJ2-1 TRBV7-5 CVRSRPGSPLPQFF TGTGTCAGAAGCCGACCGGGTAGCCCCCTCCCCCAGTTCTTC
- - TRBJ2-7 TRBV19 CASSIDPGNEQYF TGTGCCAGTAGTATAGATCCAGGCAACGAGCAGTACTTC
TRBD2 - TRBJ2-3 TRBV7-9 CASSLGTSHTDTQYF TGTGCCAGCAGCTTGGGGACTAGTCACACAGATACGCAGTATTTT
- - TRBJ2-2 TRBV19 CASSIGGNGELFF TGTGCCAGTAGTATCGGGGGAAACGGGGAGCTGTTTTTT
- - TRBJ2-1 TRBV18 CASSRQGSSYNEQFF TGTGCCAGCTCACGCCAGGGATCCTCCTACAATGAGCAGTTCTTC
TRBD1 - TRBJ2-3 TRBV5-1 CASSDTGTGVSGTDTQYF TGCGCCAGCAGCGATACCGGGACAGGGGTTAGCGGGACAGATACGCAGTATTTT
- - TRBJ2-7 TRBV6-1 CASSRDTTYEQYF TGTGCCAGCAGTAGGGACACTACCTACGAGCAGTACTTC
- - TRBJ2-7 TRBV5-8 CASSLRRRYYEQYF TGTGCCAGCAGCTTGCGCCGCCGGTACTACGAGCAGTACTTC
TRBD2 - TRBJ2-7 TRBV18 CASSAPGSGISYEQYF TGTGCCAGCTCAGCACCGGGTAGCGGGATCTCCTACGAGCAGTACTTC
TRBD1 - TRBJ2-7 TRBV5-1 CASSVGWDRETDEQYF TGCGCCAGCAGCGTCGGATGGGACAGGGAAACCGACGAGCAGTACTTC
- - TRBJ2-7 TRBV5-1 CASSLFPRGSYEQYF TGCGCCAGCAGCTTATTCCCCAGAGGCTCCTACGAGCAGTACTTC
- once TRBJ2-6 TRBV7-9 CASSLGDISSGANVLTF TGTGCCAGCAGCTTAGGGGACATTTCCTCTGGGGCCAACGTCCTGACTTTC
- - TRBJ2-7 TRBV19 CASSPEGAISEQYF TGTGCCAGTAGCCCGGAGGGGGCAATCTCCGAGCAGTACTTC
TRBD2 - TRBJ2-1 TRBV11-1 CASSLVSGNYNEQFF TGTGCCAGCAGCTTAGTGAGCGGGAATTACAATGAGCAGTTCTTC
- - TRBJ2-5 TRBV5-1 CASSPGQPMDLLAAKETQYF TGCGCCAGCAGCCCGGGACAGCCGATGGACTTACTAGCGGCAAAAGAGACCCAGTACTTC
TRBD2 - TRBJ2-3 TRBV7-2 CASSFSSGRTDTQYF TGTGCCAGCAGCTTCTCTAGCGGGAGGACAGATACGCAGTATTTT
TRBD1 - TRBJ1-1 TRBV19 CASSILSGTGALNTEAFF TGTGCCAGTAGTATCCTATCCGGGACAGGGGCCTTGAACACTGAAGCTTTCTTT